This entry lists 26 T cell receptor beta chains sequenced from one sample in a study of blood T cell repertoires in COVID-19. TCRdb's copy holds only in-frame clones and misses some; the assay was immunoSEQ multiplex PCR. The data show around 300,000 clones, around 80% seen once. The sample comprised peripheral blood. Receptor source: a man aged 30-40 years with active or convalescent COVID-19.

This chain connects TRBV19 to TRBJ2-2; D is possibly TRBD1 (6 bases). CDR1 is LNHDA, CDR2 SQIVND, per germline (reference sequence). Trimming stripped 7 bases from V and 3 bases from J, with 12 bases between. This CDR3 comprises 14 residues. Here the CDR3 DNA reads TGTGCCAGTATTCCAGGGGCTTACACCGGGGAGCTGTTTTTT. Translated: CASIPGAYTGELFF.

The chain's CDR3 is CASSFQSGTRREQYF. The CDR3 region has the DNA TGTGCCAGCAGTTTCCAGAGCGGGACCCGTCGCGAGCAGTACTTC. The chain couples TRBV27 to TRBJ2-7; 7 nucleotides match TRBD2. The V gene's germline CDR1 is MNHEY and CDR2 SMNVEV (reference sequence). The CDR3 sequence is 15 residues long. V lost 3 bases and J lost 6; bases outside the gene matches: 11.

The chain is built from TRBV7-9 and TRBJ2-1; 7 bases are a match to TRBD2. This CDR3 contains 13 residues. The J segment lost 6 bases and the V segment lost 4 bases, leaving 3 bases of the junction unmatched. The V gene's germline CDR1 is SEHNR and CDR2 FQNEAQ (reference sequence). The CDR3: CASSSWGGNEQFF. The CDR3 DNA reads as TGTGCCAGCAGCTCCTGGGGGGGCAATGAGCAGTTCTTC.

This clone showed up many times. J is TRBJ1-4 and V is TRBV12-3 or TRBV12-4; no clear D. V was shortened by 6 bases and J by 3 bases, with 5 bases between the two germline ends. This CDR3 has 12 amino acids. This CDR3 is CASSLSNEKLFF. The CDR3 DNA sequence: TGTGCCAGCAGCCTCTCTAATGAAAAACTGTTTTTT.

This clone turned up a few times. The chain links TRBV19 to TRBJ2-7; tentative D call: TRBD1 (6 bases). The V gene lost 3 bases and the J gene lost 5 bases, with 17 bases spanning the gap. This CDR3 has 15 amino acids. CDR1 LNHDA and CDR2 SQIVND come from the germline V gene (reference sequence). The CDR3 loop is CASSMSDSKSDEQYF. The CDR3 DNA follows: TGTGCCAGTAGTATGTCGGACAGTAAAAGCGACGAGCAGTACTTC. Filled out from reference TRBV19 and TRBJ2-7, the complete variable domain reads DGGITQSPKYLFRKEGQNVTLSCEQNLNHDAMYWYRQDPGQGLRLIYYSQIVNDFQKGDIAEGYSVSREKKESFPLTVTSAQKNPTAFYLCASSMSDSKSDEQYFGPGTRLTVT.

This clone turned up a few times. This chain links TRBV4-1 with TRBJ2-7; TRBD2 matches 8 bases. Germline V CDR1 and CDR2: MGHRA, YSYEKL. Trimming cost V 4 bases and J 3 bases; bases outside gene matches: 8. This CDR3 region has 15 residues. CDR3 sequence: CASSLPGSGSYEQYF. The CDR3 bases are TGCGCCAGCAGCCTTCCCGGGAGCGGGAGCTACGAGCAGTACTTC.

The rearrangement uses TRBV5-8 and TRBJ1-2; TRBD1 might be the D (5 bases). Trimming took 4 bases from V and 8 from J, leaving 21 bases between them. The CDR3 consists of 15 residues. In germline, CDR1 is SGHTS, CDR2 YDEGEE. The CDR3 DNA reads TGTGCCAGCAGCCCCGGGCTGGGGGGTCCGGAGGGCTACACCTTC. Translated: CASSPGLGGPEGYTF.

The rearrangement uses TRBV9 and TRBJ1-6; TRBD1 might be the D (5 bases). The CDR3 is 15 amino acids. The germline CDR1 and CDR2 sequences are SGDLS and YYNGEE. V lost 7 bases and J 9 bases, leaving 20 bases between the germline ends. The chain's CDR3 is CASSGGEGRISPLHF. CDR3 nucleotide sequence: TGTGCCAGCTCGGGGGGGGAAGGGAGAATTTCACCCCTCCACTTT.

The V gene is TRBV27, the J gene TRBJ2-1; TRBD2 matches 12 bases. Germline CDR1 and CDR2: MNHEY and SMNVEV (reference sequence). The CDR3 totals 17 residues. V was clipped by 5 bases and J by 3 bases; unmatched bases: 8. The CDR3 is CASSPKGLAGYYNEQFF. The CDR3 DNA sequence: TGTGCCAGCAGTCCAAAGGGACTAGCGGGCTACTACAATGAGCAGTTCTTC.

This clone was picked up one time. The chain couples TRBV19 to TRBJ2-7; maybe TRBD2 (7 bases). Trimming took off 1 base at V and 6 bases at J, with 13 bases between the two ends. Germline CDR1 is LNHDA and CDR2 is SQIVND (reference sequence). CDR3 length: 14 amino acids. CDR3 loop: CASSIVHREGEQYF. CDR3 DNA: TGTGCCAGTAGTATAGTCCACAGGGAGGGCGAGCAGTACTTC.

The rearrangement joins TRBV30 to TRBJ2-7, with a possible D match to TRBD1 (6 bases). There are 16 residues in the CDR3. V lost 1 base and J lost 0, with 16 bases in between. Germline CDR1 is GTSNPN and CDR2 is SVGIG (reference sequence). The CDR3 sequence is CAWSATGQLGSYEQYF. The DNA of the CDR3 is TGTGCCTGGAGTGCAACGGGACAATTGGGCTCCTACGAGCAGTACTTC.

This sequence joins TRBV30 and TRBJ2-7, with 8 bases lining up with TRBD2. Trimming took 4 bases from V and 4 from J; bases not matched to a gene: 0. The CDR3 is 11 residues long. The germline CDR1 and CDR2 sequences are GTSNPN and SVGIG (reference sequence). The CDR3 sequence is CAWTSGYEQYF. As DNA, the CDR3 is TGTGCCTGGACTAGCGGGTACGAGCAGTACTTC.

V usage is TRBV4-1 and J usage is TRBJ2-2, with D maybe TRBD1 (6 bases). Germline CDR1 reads MGHRA; CDR2 reads YSYEKL. V lost 3 bases to trimming and J lost 1 base, with 18 bases between them. The length of the CDR3 is 18 residues. CDR3 DNA sequence: TGCGCCAGCAGCCATACTTATGCAGGGGTGGGGAACACCGGGGAGCTGTTTTTT. Amino acids: CASSHTYAGVGNTGELFF.

V is TRBV5-1 and J is TRBJ2-1; 9 nucleotides line up with TRBD2. This CDR3 contains 16 residues. V was pared by 4 bases and J by 4 bases, with 9 bases of the junction left unmatched. Germline assignment: CDR1 SGHRS and CDR2 YFSETQ. CDR3 sequence (DNA): TGCGCCAGCAGCGCTTTAGCGGGAGCGACTTACAATGAGCAGTTCTTC. This codes for CASSALAGATYNEQFF.

In its sample, this clone was seen a few times. This chain connects TRBV19 to TRBJ1-2; a weak D match, TRBD1 (5 bases). V lost 7 bases and J lost 4, with 10 bases in between. The CDR3 runs to 12 residues. Germline CDR1 LNHDA, CDR2 SQIVND (reference sequence). CDR3 nucleotides: TGTGCCAGTACAGGGCCCTTCTATGGCTACACCTTC. Encoded protein: CASTGPFYGYTF.

V and J are TRBV4-2 and TRBJ1-6, with 8 bases matching TRBD1. After removal of 0 bases from V and 7 bases from J, the junction contained 2 bases not matched to a gene. The CDR3 totals 15 residues. Germline values: CDR1 LGHNA, CDR2 YNFKEQ. Here the CDR3 DNA reads TGTGCCAGCAGCCAAGATAGACAGGGGAATTCACCCCTCCACTTT. As protein: CASSQDRQGNSPLHF.

This chain connects TRBV7-2 to TRBJ2-7; the match to TRBD2 covers 7 bases. The length of the CDR3 is 16 residues. V trimming: 1 base; J trimming: 0 bases; junction bases outside the gene matches: 6. Germline assignment: CDR1 SGHTA and CDR2 FQGNSA. CDR3 in DNA: TGTGCCAGCAGCTTAGACGGGGGGATCAGCTCCTACGAGCAGTACTTC. Translation gives CASSLDGGISSYEQYF.

The chain couples TRBV5-1 to TRBJ2-1; 8 bases line up with TRBD1. This CDR3 spans 15 amino acids. Per the germline V gene, CDR1 is SGHRS and CDR2 is YFSETQ. V trimming: 4 bases; J trimming: 7 bases; junction bases outside the gene matches: 10. CDR3 DNA: TGCGCCAGCAGCCTCGGACAGGGTCGGAGGAATGAGCAGTTCTTC. As protein: CASSLGQGRRNEQFF.

The count of this clone is one. The chain is built from TRBV19 and TRBJ1-6; D is undetermined. Germline-derived CDR1 and CDR2 are LNHDA and SQIVND (reference sequence). With 3 bases removed from V and 9 bases from J, the gap between germline ends came to 9 bases. The CDR3 contains 13 residues. The CDR3 loop is CASSIGLFSPLHF. The CDR3 DNA reads as TGTGCCAGTAGTATTGGGCTATTTTCACCCCTCCACTTT.

J is TRBJ2-7 and V is TRBV12-1; the table assigns TRBD2, which was not confirmed against the DNA. TRBV12-1 represents a pseudogene. The CDR3 runs 18 residues. CDR3 DNA: TGTGCCAGCAGCTTTGCCCACTCCGGGACTAGCGGTACCTACGAGCAGTACTTC. This encodes CASSFAHSGTSGTYEQYF.

This chain uses TRBV7-2 with TRBJ2-3, with D perhaps matching TRBD1 (5 bases). The CDR3 consists of 14 residues. V dropped 2 bases and J dropped 2 bases, with 8 bases sitting between them. Per the germline V gene, CDR1 is SGHTA and CDR2 is FQGNSA. CDR3 in DNA: TGTGCCAGCAGCTTAAGACAGACCACAGATACGCAGTATTTT. Protein product: CASSLRQTTDTQYF.

The chain has TRBV5-6 and TRBJ1-2; D not resolved. Germline CDR1 reads SGHDT; CDR2 reads YYEEEE. CDR3 length: 14 residues. V was cut by 0 bases and J by 1 base, with 7 bases left in between. CDR3 DNA sequence: TGTGCCAGCAGCTTGGCTAATTTTAACTATGGCTACACCTTC. It is translated as CASSLANFNYGYTF.

The chain links TRBV7-2 to TRBJ1-2; tentative D call: TRBD1 (6 bases). Germline CDR1 SGHTA, CDR2 FQGNSA. Trimming removed 5 bases from V and 6 bases from J, with 13 bases in between. The length of the CDR3 is 13 residues. The CDR3 DNA reads as TGTGCCAGCAGCCAACCCCCAGGGGATGGCTACACCTTC. Its translation: CASSQPPGDGYTF.

This clone showed up just once. V is TRBV24-1 and J is TRBJ1-2; TRBD1 matches at 9 bases. V dropped 3 bases and J dropped 6; count of bases not matched to a gene: 4. Germline CDR1 is KGHDR and CDR2 is SFDVKD. CDR3 length equals 14 residues. CDR3 sequence (DNA): TGTGCCACCAGTGATCACGGGACAGGGCATGGCTACACCTTC. This gives the protein CATSDHGTGHGYTF.

The rearrangement uses TRBV15 and TRBJ2-1, with a possible D match to TRBD2 (6 bases). Trimming shortened V by 0 bases and J by 2 bases, and 8 bases separated the two germline ends. The CDR3 is made up of 15 amino acids. Germline CDR1 reads LNHNV; CDR2 reads YYDKDF (reference sequence). The CDR3 loop is CATSRDRETYNEQFF. DNA of the CDR3: TGTGCCACCAGCAGAGATCGGGAGACCTACAATGAGCAGTTCTTC.

This clone was picked up one time. This sequence joins TRBV13 and TRBJ2-7; 9 bases align to TRBD1. Germline V gives CDR1 PRHDT, CDR2 FYEKMQ (reference sequence). J gave up 3 bases and V 5 bases, and 5 bases lay outside the gene matches. This CDR3 has 14 amino acids. CDR3 region: CASSIRDRVYEQYF. As DNA, the CDR3 is TGTGCCAGCAGCATTCGGGACAGGGTCTACGAGCAGTACTTC. The variable domain in full, with the rest retrieved from reference TRBV13 and TRBJ2-7, is AAGVIQSPRHLIKEKRETATLKCYPIPRHDTVYWYQQGPGQDPQFLISFYEKMQSDKGSIPDRFSAQQFSDYHSELNMSSLELGDSALYFCASSIRDRVYEQYFGPGTRLTVT.